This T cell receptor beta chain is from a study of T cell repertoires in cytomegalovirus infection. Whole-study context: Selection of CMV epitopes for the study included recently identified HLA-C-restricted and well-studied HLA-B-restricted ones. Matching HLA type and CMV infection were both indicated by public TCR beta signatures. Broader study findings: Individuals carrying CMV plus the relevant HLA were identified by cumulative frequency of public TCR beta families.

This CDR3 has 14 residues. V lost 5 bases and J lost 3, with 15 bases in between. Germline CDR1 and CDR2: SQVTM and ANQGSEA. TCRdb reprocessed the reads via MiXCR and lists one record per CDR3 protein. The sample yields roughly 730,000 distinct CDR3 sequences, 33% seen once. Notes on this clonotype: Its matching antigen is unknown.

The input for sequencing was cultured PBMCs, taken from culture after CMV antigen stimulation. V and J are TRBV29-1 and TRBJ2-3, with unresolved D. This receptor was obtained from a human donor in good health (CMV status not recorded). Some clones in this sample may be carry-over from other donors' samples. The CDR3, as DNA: TGCAGCGTTCTCTCCAAGCAGGTTACAGATACGCAGTATTTT. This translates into CSVLSKQVTDTQYF.